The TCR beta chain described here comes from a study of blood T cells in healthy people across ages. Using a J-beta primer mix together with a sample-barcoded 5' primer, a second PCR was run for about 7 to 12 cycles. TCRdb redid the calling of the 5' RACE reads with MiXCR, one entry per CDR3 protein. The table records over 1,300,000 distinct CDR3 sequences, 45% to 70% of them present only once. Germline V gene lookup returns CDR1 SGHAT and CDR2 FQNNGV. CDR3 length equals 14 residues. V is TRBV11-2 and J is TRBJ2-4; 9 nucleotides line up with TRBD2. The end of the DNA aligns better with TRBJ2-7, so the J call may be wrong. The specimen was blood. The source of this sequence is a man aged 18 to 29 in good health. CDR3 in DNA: TGTGCCAGCAGCAGCCTAGCGGGGTACTACGAGCAGTACTTC. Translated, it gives CASSSLAGYYEQYF.